This T cell receptor beta chain comes out of a study of blood T cell repertoires in COVID-19. Under the authors' procedure: Estimates of nucleated cell counts were drawn from the amplification of reference gene primers. Profiled with immunoSEQ multiplex PCR; TCRdb holds only in-frame clones, not every one. V, J and clone size are taken as reported in that table, and D and trimming were inferred from the DNA itself. The data hold over 250,000 clones, with 88% observed a single time. CDR3 length: 14 amino acids. Germline assignment: CDR1 SQVTM and CDR2 ANQGSEA. V was shortened by 1 base and J by 4 bases, with 13 bases between the two germline ends.

The sample comprised peripheral blood. This chain joins TRBV29-1 and TRBJ2-5, with D possibly TRBD2 on 6 matching bases. This receptor was taken from a woman in her sixties or seventies with COVID-19, enrolled during active disease. The chain's CDR3 is CSVEGGLKGETQYF. The CDR3, as DNA: TGCAGCGTTGAAGGGGGACTCAAGGGAGAGACCCAGTACTTC.